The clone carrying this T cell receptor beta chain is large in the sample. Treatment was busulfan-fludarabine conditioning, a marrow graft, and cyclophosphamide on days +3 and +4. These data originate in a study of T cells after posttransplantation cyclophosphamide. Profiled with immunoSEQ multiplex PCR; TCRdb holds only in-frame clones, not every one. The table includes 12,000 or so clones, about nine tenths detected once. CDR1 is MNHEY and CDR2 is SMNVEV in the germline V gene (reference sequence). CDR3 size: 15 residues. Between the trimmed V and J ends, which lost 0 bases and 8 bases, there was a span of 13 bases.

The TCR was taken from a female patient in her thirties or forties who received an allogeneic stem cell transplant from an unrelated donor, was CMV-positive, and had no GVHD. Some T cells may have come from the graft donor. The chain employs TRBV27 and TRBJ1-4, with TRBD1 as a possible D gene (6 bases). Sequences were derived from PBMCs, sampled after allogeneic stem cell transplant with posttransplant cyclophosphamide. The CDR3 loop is CASSLSSGGWEKLFF. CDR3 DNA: TGTGCCAGCAGTTTATCCTCGGGGGGCTGGGAAAAACTGTTTTTT.